Detailed here is one TCR beta chain. The data originate from a study of control samples from healthy donors and cancer patients. Repertoires were generated with immunoSEQ multiplex PCR, while TCRdb's copy carries only in-frame clones and drops some. This table holds roughly 73,000 clones, 85% to 95% found once. CDR3 size: 13 residues. Germline-derived CDR1 and CDR2 are SGHDN and FVKESK. V was shortened by 3 bases and J by 6 bases, with 12 bases between the two germline ends. The source material was blood. V and J are TRBV14 and TRBJ2-7; the D is unclear. The TCR was taken from a woman aged 55-69 years in good health. The CDR3 reads CASSHDVGFEQYF. Here the CDR3 DNA reads TGTGCCAGCAGCCACGACGTAGGGTTCGAGCAGTACTTC. The entire variable domain, with the rest obtained from reference TRBV14 and TRBJ2-7, is as follows: EAGVTQFPSHSVIEKGQTVTLRCDPISGHDNLYWYRRVMGKEIKFLLHFVKESKQDESGMPNNRFLAERTGGTYSTLKVQPAELEDSGVYFCASSHDVGFEQYFGPGTRLTVT.